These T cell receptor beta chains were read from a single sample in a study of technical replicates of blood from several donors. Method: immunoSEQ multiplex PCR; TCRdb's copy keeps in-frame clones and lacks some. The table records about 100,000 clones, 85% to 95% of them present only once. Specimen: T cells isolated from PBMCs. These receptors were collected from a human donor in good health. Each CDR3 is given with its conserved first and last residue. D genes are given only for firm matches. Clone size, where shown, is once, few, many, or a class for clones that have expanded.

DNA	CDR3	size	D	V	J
TGTGCCAGCAGCCTACGACTAGCGGGAGGGTCAGAGACCCAGTACTTC	CASSLRLAGGSETQYF	NA	TRBD2	TRBV7-2	TRBJ2-5
TGTGCCAGTAGTATCCTCCCGGACAGCACTGGGGGATACGAGCAGTACTTC	CASSILPDSTGGYEQYF	NA	NA	TRBV19	TRBJ2-7
TGTGCCAGCAGTGAGGACAGGGGAGCAGATACGCAGTATTTT	CASSEDRGADTQYF	NA	TRBD1	TRBV28	TRBJ2-3
TGTGCCAGCAGCGGACAGGACAGCACAGATACGCAGTATTTT	CASSGQDSTDTQYF	NA	NA	TRBV9	TRBJ2-3
TGTGCCAGCAGTTACTCGAGTGATTCGGGCCAGTACTTC	CASSYSSDSGQYF	NA	NA	TRBV6-5	TRBJ2-5
TGTGCCAGCACTTCATGGGGAGGAGATGGTGGCACAGATACGCAGTATTTT	CASTSWGGDGGTDTQYF	NA	NA	TRBV13	TRBJ2-3
TGCGCCAGCAGCCCCCGAGAGCTAGCGGGAGTCTACGAGCAGTACTTC	CASSPRELAGVYEQYF	NA	TRBD2	TRBV4-1	TRBJ2-7
TGTGCCACTGGGACTAGCCTCTACAATGAGCAGTTCTTC	CATGTSLYNEQFF	NA	TRBD2	TRBV19	TRBJ2-1
TGTGCCAGCAGCTTAAGTGCCCCGAGCTCCTACAATGAGCAGTTCTTC	CASSLSAPSSYNEQFF	NA	NA	TRBV7-2	TRBJ2-1
TGTGCCAGCAGCCCGGGACAGGGAGGGGAGACCCAGTACTTC	CASSPGQGGETQYF	once	TRBD1	TRBV5-4	TRBJ2-5
TGTGCCAGCCGCCTTTATCAGGGGGCTTTAGAGACCCAGTACTTC	CASRLYQGALETQYF	NA	TRBD1	TRBV2	TRBJ2-5
TGCGCCAGCAGCCAGGTAGCGGAGGTCAACAATGAGCAGTTCTTC	CASSQVAEVNNEQFF	NA	NA	TRBV4-1	TRBJ2-1
TGTGCCAGCAGCTACAGGGAGATGAACACTGAAGCTTTCTTT	CASSYREMNTEAFF	NA	NA	TRBV5-8	TRBJ1-1
TGTGCCAGCAGCGTAATGGGGGGACTAGCGGGAAATGAGCAGTTCTTC	CASSVMGGLAGNEQFF	NA	TRBD2	TRBV9	TRBJ2-1
TGTGCCAGTAGTATGCCCCTCCACGAGCGGGGATACACAGATACGCAGTATTTT	CASSMPLHERGYTDTQYF	NA	TRBD2	TRBV19	TRBJ2-3
TGCGCCAGCAGCCAAGACATCCCCCGGGACACGCTATTCTATGGCTACACCTTC	CASSQDIPRDTLFYGYTF	NA	NA	TRBV4-1	TRBJ1-2
TGTGCCAGTAGTCTCTTGGACAGGGAGAAACTGTTTTTT	CASSLLDREKLFF	NA	TRBD1	TRBV19	TRBJ1-4
TGTGCCAGCAGAAAAAGATGGGAGTACACTGAAGCTTTCTTT	CASRKRWEYTEAFF	NA	NA	TRBV11-2	TRBJ1-1
TGTGCCAGCAGCACACAGGGGAACACTGAAGCTTTCTTT	CASSTQGNTEAFF	NA	NA	TRBV13	TRBJ1-1
TGTGCCAGTAGTATCCCCAATAATCAGCCCCAGCATTTT	CASSIPNNQPQHF	NA	NA	TRBV19	TRBJ1-5
TGTGCCAGCAATAGGCGGGGAGGCACAGATACGCAGTATTTT	CASNRRGGTDTQYF	NA	NA	TRBV25-1	TRBJ2-3
TGTGCCAGCCCACCAGGGCTAGCGGATTACAATGAGCAGTTCTTC	CASPPGLADYNEQFF	NA	TRBD2	TRBV6-6	TRBJ2-1
TGCGCCAGCAGCTTGGCCGTCAGGTCCCCTTCCTACGAGCAGTACTTC	CASSLAVRSPSYEQYF	NA	NA	TRBV5-1	TRBJ2-7
TGCAGCGTGGCGGGCTCCCGGAACTATGGCTACACCTTC	CSVAGSRNYGYTF	NA	NA	TRBV29-1	TRBJ1-2
TGCGCCAGCAGCTTGGGACTAGCGGGGAGAGAGACCCAGTACTTC	CASSLGLAGRETQYF	NA	TRBD2	TRBV5-1	TRBJ2-5
TGTGCCAGCAGCTTGATACAGGGGGAGCTGTTTTTT	CASSLIQGELFF	NA	NA	TRBV5-4	TRBJ2-2
TGTGCCTGGAGTGGTACCCCCCGCCGGGGCGAGCAGTACTTC	CAWSGTPRRGEQYF	NA	NA	TRBV30	TRBJ2-7
TGTGCCAGTAGTATGACTCTCTACAATGAGCAGTTCTTC	CASSMTLYNEQFF	NA	NA	TRBV19	TRBJ2-1